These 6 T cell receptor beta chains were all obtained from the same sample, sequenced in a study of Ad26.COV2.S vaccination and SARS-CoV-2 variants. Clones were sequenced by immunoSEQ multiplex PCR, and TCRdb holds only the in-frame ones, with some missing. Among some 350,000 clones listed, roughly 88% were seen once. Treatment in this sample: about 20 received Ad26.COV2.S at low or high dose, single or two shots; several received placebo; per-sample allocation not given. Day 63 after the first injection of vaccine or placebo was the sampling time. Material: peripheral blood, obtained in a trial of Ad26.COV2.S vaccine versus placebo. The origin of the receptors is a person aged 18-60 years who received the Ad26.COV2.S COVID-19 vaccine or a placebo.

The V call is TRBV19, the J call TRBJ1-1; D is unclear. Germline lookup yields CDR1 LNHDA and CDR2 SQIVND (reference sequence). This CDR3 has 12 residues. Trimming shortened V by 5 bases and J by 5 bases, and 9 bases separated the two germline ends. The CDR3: CASSPLRTEAFF. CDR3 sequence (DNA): TGTGCCAGTAGTCCCCTAAGGACTGAAGCTTTCTTT.

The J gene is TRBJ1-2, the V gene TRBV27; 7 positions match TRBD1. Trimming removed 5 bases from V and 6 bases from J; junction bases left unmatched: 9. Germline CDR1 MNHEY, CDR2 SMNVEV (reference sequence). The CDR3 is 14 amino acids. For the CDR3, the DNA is TGTGCCAGCAGTCTAGGACAGGCTACCCATGGCTACACCTTC. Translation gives CASSLGQATHGYTF.

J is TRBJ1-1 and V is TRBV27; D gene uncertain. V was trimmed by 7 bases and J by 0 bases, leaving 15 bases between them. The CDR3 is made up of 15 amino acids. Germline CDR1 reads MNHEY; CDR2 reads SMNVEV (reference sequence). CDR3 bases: TGTGCCAGCACCCATATGCCGGGTTTGAACACTGAAGCTTTCTTT. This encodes CASTHMPGLNTEAFF.

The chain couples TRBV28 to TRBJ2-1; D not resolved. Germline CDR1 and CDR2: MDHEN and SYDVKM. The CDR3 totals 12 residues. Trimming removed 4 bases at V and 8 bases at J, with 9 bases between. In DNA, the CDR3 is TGTGCCAGCAGTTCCGGGTGGGATGAGCAGTTCTTC. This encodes CASSSGWDEQFF.

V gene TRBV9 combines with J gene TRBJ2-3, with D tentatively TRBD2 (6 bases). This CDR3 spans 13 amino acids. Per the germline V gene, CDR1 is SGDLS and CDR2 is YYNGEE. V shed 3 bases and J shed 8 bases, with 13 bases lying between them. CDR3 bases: TGTGCCAGCAGCGCGACCCAGGAGGGTACGCAGTATTTT. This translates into CASSATQEGTQYF.

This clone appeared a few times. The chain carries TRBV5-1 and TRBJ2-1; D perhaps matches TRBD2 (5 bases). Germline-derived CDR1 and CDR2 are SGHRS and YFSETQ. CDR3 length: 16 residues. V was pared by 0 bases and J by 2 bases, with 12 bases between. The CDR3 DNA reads TGCGCCAGCAGCTTGGAGGTGACTATCGCCTACAATGAGCAGTTCTTC. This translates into CASSLEVTIAYNEQFF. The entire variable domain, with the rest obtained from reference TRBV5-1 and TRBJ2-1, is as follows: KAGVTQTPRYLIKTRGQQVTLSCSPISGHRSVSWYQQTPGQGLQFLFEYFSETQRNKGNFPGRFSGRQFSNSRSEMNVSTLELGDSALYLCASSLEVTIAYNEQFFGPGTRLTVL.